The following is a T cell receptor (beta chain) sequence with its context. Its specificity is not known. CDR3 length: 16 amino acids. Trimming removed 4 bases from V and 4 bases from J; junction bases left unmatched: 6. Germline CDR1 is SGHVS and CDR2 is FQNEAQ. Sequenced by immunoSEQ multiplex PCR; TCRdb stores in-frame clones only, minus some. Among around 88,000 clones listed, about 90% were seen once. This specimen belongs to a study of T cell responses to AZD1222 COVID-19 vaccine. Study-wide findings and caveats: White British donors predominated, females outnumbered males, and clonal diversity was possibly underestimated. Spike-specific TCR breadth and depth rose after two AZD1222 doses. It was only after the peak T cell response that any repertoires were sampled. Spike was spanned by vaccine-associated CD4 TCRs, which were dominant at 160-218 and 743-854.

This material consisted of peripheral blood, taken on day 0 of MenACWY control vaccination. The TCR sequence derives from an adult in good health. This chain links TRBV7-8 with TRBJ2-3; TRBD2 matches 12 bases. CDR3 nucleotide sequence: TGTGCCAGCAGCTGGACTAGCGGGGCGTCCCCAGATACGCAGTATTTT. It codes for CASSWTSGASPDTQYF.